This TCR beta chain comes out of a study of CD4 T cells in relation to SARS-CoV-2 and coronaviruses. Study-wide results and caveats: This crossreactivity analysis covered spike protein alone, no other viral proteins.

For approximately eleven days, about 9.9 x 10^4 sorted CD4+ cells grew with T cell-depleted PBMCs and CEF. As for this clone: Its matching antigen is unknown.

Sequenced by immunoSEQ multiplex PCR; TCRdb stores in-frame clones only, minus some. The sample shows approximately 41,000 clones, 75% to 90% of them seen only once. Sequenced input: naive CD4+ T cells from PBMCs, cultured in vitro. Regarding subset: naive CD4+ T cells isolated by negative enrichment. This receptor was taken from an adult with COVID-19.

The CDR3 protein is CSVDGRGLQETQYF. The CDR3, as DNA: TGCAGCGTTGACGGGCGGGGGCTCCAAGAGACCCAGTACTTC. The chain couples TRBV29-1 to TRBJ2-5, with TRBD2 as a possible D gene (7 bases). The CDR3 sequence is 14 residues long. CDR1 is SQVTM and CDR2 is ANQGSEA in the germline V gene. Trimming stripped 3 bases from V and 1 base from J, with 12 bases between.